A selection of T cell receptor beta chains follows, all from one sample in a study of blood T cells in healthy people across ages. MiXCR was run by TCRdb on the 5' RACE reads, yielding one entry per CDR3 protein. The sample holds some 1.5 million distinct CDR3 sequences, roughly 27% seen once. Sample: blood. Receptors originate from a woman in her thirties in good health. CDR3s include the opening cysteine and the closing phenylalanine or tryptophan. The order of the fields is D gene, clone size, J gene, V gene, CDR3 protein, CDR3 DNA. The D gene is left open where the match is weak. Clone size is not always given. Where it is, it says once, few, many or a class for expanded clones.

>-|few|TRBJ2-6|TRBV30
CAWSVTLTGANVLTF
TGTGCCTGGAGTGTAACGCTGACTGGGGCCAACGTCCTGACTTTC
>-|few|TRBJ2-5|TRBV20-1
CSAKGAPKETQYF
TGCAGTGCTAAGGGAGCCCCCAAAGAGACCCAGTACTTC
>-|-|TRBJ1-2|TRBV6-2/TRBV6-3
CASSYNRRRQQGPNYGYTF
TGTGCCAGCAGTTATAACCGACGTCGCCAGCAGGGGCCGAACTATGGCTACACCTTC
>-|-|TRBJ2-4|TRBV5-1
CANSPDGGKNIQYF
TGCGCCAACAGCCCCGATGGGGGCAAAAACATTCAGTACTTC
>-|many|TRBJ2-5|TRBV6-5
CASSYSAGSDFETQYF
TGTGCCAGCAGTTACTCGGCGGGGTCGGACTTTGAGACCCAGTACTTC
>TRBD2|-|TRBJ2-3|TRBV11-2
CASSSGTKSVPDTQYF
TGTGCCAGCAGCAGTGGGACTAAGTCAGTGCCAGATACGCAGTATTTT
>-|few|TRBJ1-5|TRBV6-6
CASSAAGPLTQPQHF
TGTGCCAGCAGTGCAGCTGGCCCCCTTACTCAGCCCCAGCATTTT
>-|-|TRBJ2-3|TRBV10-3
CAISDDRISKDTQYF
TGTGCCATCAGTGACGACCGAATAAGCAAAGATACGCAGTATTTT
>TRBD2|few|TRBJ2-5|TRBV4-1
CASSRLGLAVETQYF
TGCGCCAGCAGCCGATTAGGACTAGCGGTCGAGACCCAGTACTTC
>TRBD2|few|TRBJ2-3|TRBV11-2
CASSAGTRTDTQYF
TGTGCCAGCAGCGCTGGGACTAGAACAGATACGCAGTATTTT
>-|-|TRBJ1-1|TRBV18
CASSPLPRERAEAFF
TGTGCCAGCTCACCACTTCCCAGGGAGAGAGCTGAAGCTTTCTTT
>-|-|TRBJ1-5|TRBV4-1
CASSQDQGYEPQHF
TGCGCCAGCAGCCAAGATCAGGGATACGAGCCCCAGCATTTT
>-|few|TRBJ1-4|TRBV4-3
CASSQETGATNEKLFF
TGCGCCAGCAGCCAAGAGACGGGGGCAACTAATGAAAAACTGTTTTTT
>-|many|TRBJ1-4|TRBV7-2
CASSRSPRGSGNEKLFF
TGTGCCAGCAGCCGCTCTCCGCGGGGTAGTGGTAATGAAAAACTGTTTTTT
>TRBD2|-|TRBJ2-5|TRBV20-1
CSARARGLAGGETQYF
TGCAGTGCTAGAGCCCGGGGACTAGCGGGAGGAGAGACCCAGTACTTC
>-|-|TRBJ1-2|TRBV6-5
CASSYSNGGYTF
TGTGCCAGCAGTTACTCGAACGGGGGCTACACCTTC
>TRBD2|few|TRBJ2-3|TRBV20-1
CSAARGGADTQYF
TGCAGTGCTGCCCGCGGGGGGGCCGATACGCAGTATTTT
>-|few|TRBJ1-1|TRBV10-3
CVSSGDHTEAFF
TGTGTATCCTCTGGGGACCACACTGAAGCTTTCTTT
>TRBD2|many|TRBJ2-1|TRBV6-1
CASSDGLAANNEQFF
TGTGCCAGCAGTGATGGACTAGCGGCGAACAATGAGCAGTTCTTC
>-|-|TRBJ2-7|TRBV6-5
CASSYFGSGYEQYF
TGTGCCAGCAGTTACTTCGGCTCGGGGTACGAGCAGTACTTC
>-|-|TRBJ2-3|TRBV12-3/TRBV12-4
CASSIFDPDTQYF
TGTGCCAGCAGCATATTTGATCCAGATACGCAGTATTTT
>TRBD2|once|TRBJ2-1|TRBV14
CASSQEEGLAGFYNEQFF
TGTGCCAGCAGCCAAGAAGAGGGACTAGCGGGATTCTACAATGAGCAGTTCTTC
>TRBD2|many|TRBJ2-7|TRBV9
CASSSGGGAPSSEQYF
TGTGCCAGCAGCTCTGGGGGGGGAGCCCCCTCCTCCGAGCAGTACTTC
>-|-|TRBJ1-5|TRBV20-1
CSATGQTINQPQHF
TGCAGTGCTACAGGACAGACGATCAATCAGCCCCAGCATTTT
>-|many|TRBJ2-1|TRBV7-2
CASSSKTGILYNEQFF
TGTGCCAGCAGCTCTAAGACAGGAATCCTCTACAATGAGCAGTTCTTC
>-|-|TRBJ2-5|TRBV18
CASASGPYDQETQYF
TGTGCCAGCGCCTCGGGACCATACGACCAGGAGACCCAGTACTTC